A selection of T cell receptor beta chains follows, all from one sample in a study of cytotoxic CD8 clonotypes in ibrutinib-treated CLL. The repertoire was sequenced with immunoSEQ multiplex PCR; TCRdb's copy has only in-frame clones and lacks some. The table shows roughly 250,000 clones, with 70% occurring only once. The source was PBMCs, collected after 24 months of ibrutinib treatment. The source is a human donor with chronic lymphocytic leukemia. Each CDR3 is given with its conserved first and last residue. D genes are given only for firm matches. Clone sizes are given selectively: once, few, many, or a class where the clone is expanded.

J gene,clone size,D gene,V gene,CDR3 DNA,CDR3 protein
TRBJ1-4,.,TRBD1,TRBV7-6,TGTGCCAGCACCCGCAGGGGGCGCAATAATGAAAAACTGTTTTTT,CASTRRGRNNEKLFF
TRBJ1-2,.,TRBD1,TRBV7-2,TGTGCCAGCAGCCCGGGACAGGGGGCTGGCGGCTACACCTTC,CASSPGQGAGGYTF
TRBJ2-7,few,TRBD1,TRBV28,TGTGCCAGCAGGGGACAGGGAGGTTCCTACGAGCAGTACTTC,CASRGQGGSYEQYF
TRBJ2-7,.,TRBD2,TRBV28,TGTGCCAGCAGCCGAACCTCCGGGACTATTTCCTACGAGCAGTACTTC,CASSRTSGTISYEQYF
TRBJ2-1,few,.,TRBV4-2,TGTGCCAGCAGCCAAGAGGGGGGACACGATGAGCAGTTCTTC,CASSQEGGHDEQFF
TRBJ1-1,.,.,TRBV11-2,TGTGCCAGCGGACCGGGCGGGGCGGCGAACACTGAAGCTTTCTTT,CASGPGGAANTEAFF
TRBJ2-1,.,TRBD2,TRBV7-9,TGTGCCAGCAGCTTCATAGCGGGAGATAACAATGAGCAGTTCTTC,CASSFIAGDNNEQFF
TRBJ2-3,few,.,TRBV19,TGTGCCAGTCACCCCAGAGGGACAGATACGCAGTATTTT,CASHPRGTDTQYF
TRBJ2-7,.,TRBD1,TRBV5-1,TGCGCCAGCAGCCCGGTTGACAGGGTGGTCTACGAGCAGTACTTC,CASSPVDRVVYEQYF
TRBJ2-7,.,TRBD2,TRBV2,TGTGCCCGCGGGAGCTCCTACGAGCAGTACTTC,CARGSSYEQYF
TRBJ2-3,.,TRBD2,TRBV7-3,TGTGCCAGCAGCGCATACGGGCTAGCGGGGAGCACAGATACGCAGTATTTT,CASSAYGLAGSTDTQYF
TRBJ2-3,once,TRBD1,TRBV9,TGTGCCAGCAGCGTAGATTCGGGACAGGGAGGTTTGGGGACAGATACGCAGTATTTT,CASSVDSGQGGLGTDTQYF
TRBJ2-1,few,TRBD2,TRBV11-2,TGTGCCAGCAGCTTAGAAGGAGGGCTAGCGGGCTTAACCTACAATGAGCAGTTCTTC,CASSLEGGLAGLTYNEQFF
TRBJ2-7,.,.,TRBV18,TGTGCCAGCTCACCAGTCGGGATCTCCTCCTACGAGCAGTACTTC,CASSPVGISSYEQYF
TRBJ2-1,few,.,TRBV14,TGTGCCAGCAGCCAAGGACAGTACAATGAGCAGTTCTTC,CASSQGQYNEQFF
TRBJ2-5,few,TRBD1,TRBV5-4,TGTGCCAGCAGCTTGGCAATAGGGAGACAGGGCCGGGAGACCCAGTACTTC,CASSLAIGRQGRETQYF
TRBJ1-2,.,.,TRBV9,TGTGCCAGCAGCGTAGTACAGGCGGTCTGTTATATAAACTATGGCTACACCTTC,CASSVVQAVCYINYGYTF
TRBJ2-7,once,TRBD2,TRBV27,TGTGCCAGCAGTTTAACTGGCGGGGGCTCCTACGAGCAGTACTTC,CASSLTGGGSYEQYF
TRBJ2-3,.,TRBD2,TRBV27,TGTGCCAGCCAGCGGGAGGTGGGTACAGATACGCAGTATTTT,CASQREVGTDTQYF
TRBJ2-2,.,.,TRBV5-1,TGCGCCAGCAGCCCCCGGCCCAAAGGCGGGGAGCTGTTTTTT,CASSPRPKGGELFF
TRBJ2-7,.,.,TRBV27,TGTGCCAGCAGTTTAATTAGTGGCGAGCAGTACTTC,CASSLISGEQYF
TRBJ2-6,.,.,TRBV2,TGTGCCAGCAGTGAGGTAGGGGTCGGCCGATCTGGGGCCAACGTCCTGACTTTC,CASSEVGVGRSGANVLTF
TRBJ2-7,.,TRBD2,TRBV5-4,TGTGCCAGCAGCCCCTTAGCGGGAGGTACCTACGAGCAGTACTTC,CASSPLAGGTYEQYF
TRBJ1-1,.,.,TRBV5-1,TGCGCCAGCAGCTTGGAGGGGCACAGGGCGAACACTGAAGCTTTCTTT,CASSLEGHRANTEAFF
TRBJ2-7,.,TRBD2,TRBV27,TGTGCCAGCAGTCATGGACTAGCGGGGGGGTACGAGCAGTACTTC,CASSHGLAGGYEQYF
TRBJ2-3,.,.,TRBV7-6,TGTGCCAGCAGCTGGCAGTCGGGACCGAGCACAGATACGCAGTATTTT,CASSWQSGPSTDTQYF
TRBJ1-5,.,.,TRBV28,TGTGCCAGCAGCTCTCGAGGGTACAATCAGCCCCAGCATTTT,CASSSRGYNQPQHF
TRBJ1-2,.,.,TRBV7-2,TGTGCCAGCAGCTTATCCCGGGGTGACTATGGCTACACCTTC,CASSLSRGDYGYTF
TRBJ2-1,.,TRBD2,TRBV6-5,TGTGCCAGCAGTCTCAGCGGGACTCTCTACAATGAGCAGTTCTTC,CASSLSGTLYNEQFF
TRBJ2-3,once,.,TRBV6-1,TGTGCCAGCAGTGACACTTACACTAGCACAGATACGCAGTATTTT,CASSDTYTSTDTQYF
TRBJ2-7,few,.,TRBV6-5,TGTGCCAGCAGTGAAGGGAGCGAGCAGTACTTC,CASSEGSEQYF
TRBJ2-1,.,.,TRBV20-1,TGCAGGGCAAAGAGGAATGAGCAGTTCTTC,CRAKRNEQFF
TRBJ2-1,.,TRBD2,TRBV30,TGTGCCTGGAGTGGACGGGGGGGCGCTCCCAATGAGCAGTTCTTC,CAWSGRGGAPNEQFF
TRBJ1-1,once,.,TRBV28,TGTGCCACCGGGGTTCCCACGAACACTGAAGCTTTCTTT,CATGVPTNTEAFF
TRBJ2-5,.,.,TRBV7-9,TGTGCCAGCAGCCCCCTAGGGGGGGGACACCCCGGGGCGGACTTC,CASSPLGGGHPGADF
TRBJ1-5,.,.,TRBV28,TGTGCCAGCAAGACGGCGGGGTCCGGGCCCCAGCATTTT,CASKTAGSGPQHF
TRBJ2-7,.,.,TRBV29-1,TGCAGCGTTGAAGGTGGTTCACAGGAGGACTACGAGCAGTACTTC,CSVEGGSQEDYEQYF
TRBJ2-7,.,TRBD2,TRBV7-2,TGTGCCAGCAGCTTGGTCGGGACTAGCGGGAGCTCCTACGAGCAGTACTTC,CASSLVGTSGSSYEQYF
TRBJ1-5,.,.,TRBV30,TGTGCCTGGTCACAGGGCAATCAGCCCCAGCATTTT,CAWSQGNQPQHF
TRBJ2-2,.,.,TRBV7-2,TGTGCCAGCAGCTTCCAAAGTGGGGAGCTGTTTTTT,CASSFQSGELFF
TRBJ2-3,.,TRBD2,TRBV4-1,TGCGCCAGCAGCCAAGAGGGAGCGGGAATCACAGATACGCAGTATTTT,CASSQEGAGITDTQYF
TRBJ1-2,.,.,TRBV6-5,TGTGCCAGCAGTTACTCTTACAGGGCTAACTATGGCTACACCTTC,CASSYSYRANYGYTF
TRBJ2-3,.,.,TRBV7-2,TGTGCCACCTCCCGAAGGGGTACAGATACGCAGTATTTT,CATSRRGTDTQYF
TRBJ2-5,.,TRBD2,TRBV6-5,TGTGCCAGCAGTTACTCGGGAGGGTCGGAGACCCAGTACTTC,CASSYSGGSETQYF
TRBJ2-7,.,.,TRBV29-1,TGCAGCGTTGGTGTTAGTGGCTACGAGCAGTACTTC,CSVGVSGYEQYF
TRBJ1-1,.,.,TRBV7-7,TGTGCTAGCAGCTTAGACAGTTACACTGAAGCTTTCTTT,CASSLDSYTEAFF
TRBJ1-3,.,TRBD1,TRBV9,TGTGCCAGCAGCTTCCGACAGGGGCGGGAATCTGGAAACACCATATATTTT,CASSFRQGRESGNTIYF
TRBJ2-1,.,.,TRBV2,TGTGCCAGCAGCGGGGACGGATCAGAGCAGTTCTTC,CASSGDGSEQFF
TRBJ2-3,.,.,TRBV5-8,TGTGCCAGCAGCTCCCTGGGGTATACGCAGTATTTT,CASSSLGYTQYF
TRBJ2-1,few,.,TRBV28,TGTGCCAGCAGTTTAGTCAGGGGACACAATGAGCAGTTCTTC,CASSLVRGHNEQFF
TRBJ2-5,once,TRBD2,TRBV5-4,TGTGCCAGCAGGCTAGCGGGAGGATCAGAGACCCAGTACTTC,CASRLAGGSETQYF